Listed below are T cell receptor beta chains from one sample, sequenced in a study of cytomegalovirus exposure and HLA in healthy donors. Assay used: immunoSEQ multiplex PCR; TCRdb lists only in-frame clones, some missing. The sample yields approximately 160,000 clones, roughly 83% seen once. Material for sequencing was PBMCs. The receptor source for this set is a boy aged 2-9 years in good health and CMV-seronegative. The CDR3 runs from the conserved cysteine through the conserved F or W. Each record gives: CDR3 protein, CDR3 DNA, D gene, clone size, V gene, J gene. The D gene is left open where the match is weak. Part of the rows lack a size; the others show once, few, many or a class for expanded clones.

CASSEGSEQYF,TGTGCCAGCAGTGAAGGGAGCGAGCAGTACTTC,NA,NA,TRBV6-1,TRBJ2-7
CASSSQGAGMNEQFF,TGTGCCAGCAGTTCACAGGGGGCAGGGATGAATGAGCAGTTCTTC,TRBD1,NA,TRBV2,TRBJ2-1
CASSQVEREWEYF,TGCGCCAGCAGCCAAGTGGAGCGGGAATGGGAGTACTTC,TRBD2,NA,TRBV4-1,TRBJ2-4
CASSPGLTSSSYNEQFF,TGTGCCAGCAGTCCAGGACTAACCTCGAGCTCCTACAATGAGCAGTTCTTC,NA,once,TRBV9,TRBJ2-1
CASSPEVAVSYEQYF,TGTGCCAGCAGCCCTGAGGTAGCGGTCTCCTACGAGCAGTACTTC,NA,NA,TRBV7-6,TRBJ2-7
CSVVDQGGNTIYF,TGCAGCGTTGTAGACCAGGGAGGAAACACCATATATTTT,NA,once,TRBV29-1,TRBJ1-3
CASSIAGGPNNEQFF,TGTGCCAGTAGTATAGCGGGAGGGCCAAACAATGAGCAGTTCTTC,TRBD2,NA,TRBV19,TRBJ2-1
CASSLLGLAQGVHNEQFF,TGTGCCAGCAGCTTACTGGGACTAGCGCAAGGGGTCCACAATGAGCAGTTCTTC,TRBD2,NA,TRBV7-9,TRBJ2-1
CATSRDTGTGNTIYF,TGTGCCACCAGCAGAGACACAGGGACTGGAAACACCATATATTTT,NA,NA,TRBV15,TRBJ1-3
CASARTDPPKETQYF,TGCGCCAGCGCTCGGACAGACCCACCGAAAGAGACCCAGTACTTC,NA,NA,TRBV5-1,TRBJ2-5
CASSQVIEETQYF,TGCGCCAGCAGCCAAGTGATAGAGGAGACCCAGTACTTC,NA,NA,TRBV4-1,TRBJ2-5
CAAEAGYRGDGNQPQHF,TGTGCCGCCGAAGCAGGGTATCGAGGAGATGGCAATCAGCCCCAGCATTTT,NA,NA,TRBV19,TRBJ1-5
CASSVGETPYEQYF,TGTGCCAGTAGTGTCGGGGAAACCCCCTACGAGCAGTACTTC,NA,NA,TRBV19,TRBJ2-7
CASSVVSRGSYNEQFF,TGTGCCAGCAGCGTAGTTAGTCGGGGATCCTACAATGAGCAGTTCTTC,NA,NA,TRBV9,TRBJ2-1